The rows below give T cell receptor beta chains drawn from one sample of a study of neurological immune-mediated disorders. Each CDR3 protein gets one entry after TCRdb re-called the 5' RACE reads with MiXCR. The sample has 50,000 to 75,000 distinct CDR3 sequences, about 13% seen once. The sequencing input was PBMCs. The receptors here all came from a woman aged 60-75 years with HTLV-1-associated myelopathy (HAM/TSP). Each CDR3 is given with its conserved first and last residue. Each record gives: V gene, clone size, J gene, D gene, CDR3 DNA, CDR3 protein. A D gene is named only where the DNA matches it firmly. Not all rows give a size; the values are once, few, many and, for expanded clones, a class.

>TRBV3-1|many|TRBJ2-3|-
TGTGCCAGCAGCCAAGTTTTAGCGGGCACAGATACGCAGTATTTT
CASSQVLAGTDTQYF
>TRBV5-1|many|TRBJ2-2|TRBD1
TGCGCCAGCAGACAGACAGGGCACAACACCGGGGAGCTGTTTTTT
CASRQTGHNTGELFF
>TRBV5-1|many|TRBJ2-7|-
TGCGCCAGCAGCATCCACGGGGACACCTCCTACGAGCAGTACTTC
CASSIHGDTSYEQYF
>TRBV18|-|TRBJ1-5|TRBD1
TGTGCCAGCTCACCCCCGGACAGGGGCAATCAGCCCCAGCATTTT
CASSPPDRGNQPQHF
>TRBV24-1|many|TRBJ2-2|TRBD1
TGTGCCACCAGTGCCCCCGGACAGGGGATAGCGAACACCGGGGAGCTGTTTTTT
CATSAPGQGIANTGELFF
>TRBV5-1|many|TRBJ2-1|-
TGCGCCAGCAGCCGGGCGGCTAGTGGGTACAATGAGCAGTTCTTC
CASSRAASGYNEQFF
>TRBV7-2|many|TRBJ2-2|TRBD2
TGTGCCAGCAGCTATGAGCGGGAAGCGAACACCGGGGAGCTGTTTTTT
CASSYEREANTGELFF
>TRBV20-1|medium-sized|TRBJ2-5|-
TGCAGTGCTAGAGATTGGGGAGAGACCCAGTACTTC
CSARDWGETQYF
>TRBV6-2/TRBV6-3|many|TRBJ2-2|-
TGTGCCAGCAGTTTACTCACCGGGGAGCTGTTTTTT
CASSLLTGELFF
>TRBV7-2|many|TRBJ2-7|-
TGTGCCAGCAGCTCGACAGGTTCCTACGAGCAGTACTTC
CASSSTGSYEQYF
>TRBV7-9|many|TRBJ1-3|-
TGTGCCAGCAGCTTAATGGAACGGAACACCATATATTTT
CASSLMERNTIYF
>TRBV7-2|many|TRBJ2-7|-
TGTGCCAGCAGCTCACATTCGTCGAGCTCCTACGAGCAGTACTTC
CASSSHSSSSYEQYF
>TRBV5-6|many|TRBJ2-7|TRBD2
TGTGCCAGCAGCCTTGTGGCTAGCGGGCCCTCGGGGCAGTACTTC
CASSLVASGPSGQYF
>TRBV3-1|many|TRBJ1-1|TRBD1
TGTGCCAGCAGCCAATCCCCAGACAGGGTGGCCACTGAAGCTTTCTTT
CASSQSPDRVATEAFF
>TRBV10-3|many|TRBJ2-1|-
TGTGCCATCAGTGAGTCGGTATTAGAGCAGTTCTTC
CAISESVLEQFF
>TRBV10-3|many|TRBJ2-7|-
TGTGCCATCAGAGGTAGTGGGGGTGGCGAGCAGTACTTC
CAIRGSGGGEQYF
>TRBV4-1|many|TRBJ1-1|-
TGCGCCAGCAGCCAAGTGAACATGGGTCTACACACTGAAGCTTTCTTT
CASSQVNMGLHTEAFF
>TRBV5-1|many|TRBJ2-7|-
TGCGCCAGCAGCCGCGACGGTCTCGAGCAGTACTTC
CASSRDGLEQYF
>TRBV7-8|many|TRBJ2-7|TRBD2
TGTGCCAGCAGCTTAGGGACTAGCGGGGACTCCTACGAGCAGTACTTC
CASSLGTSGDSYEQYF
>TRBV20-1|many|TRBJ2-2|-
TGCAGTGCTAGGAGCAGGGGGGGGACCGGGGAGCTGTTTTTT
CSARSRGGTGELFF
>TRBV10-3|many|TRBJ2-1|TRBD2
TGTGCCATCAGTGAGAGGGGACTAGCAGAAAGTGAGCAGTTCTTC
CAISERGLAESEQFF
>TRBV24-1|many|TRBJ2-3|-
TGTGCCACCAGCGCACCCGGGACGCATAGTAGCACAGATACGCAGTATTTT
CATSAPGTHSSTDTQYF